This T cell receptor beta chain derives from a study of shared clonotypes between healthy human individuals. General study results and limits: What limited the represented genetic and exposure-history diversity was the small number of donors.

Unsorted PBMCs provided DNA that was sequenced on ten immunoSEQ deep assay plates. Profiled with immunoSEQ multiplex PCR; TCRdb holds only in-frame clones, not every one. Of about 480,000 clones in the sample, 75% to 80% were seen once. As regards this clone: Its target is unknown.

Recent vaccinations or acute infections were absent in the healthy HIV-negative adult donors. The CDR3 runs to 13 residues. Germline lookup yields CDR1 MNHNS and CDR2 SASEGT. With 0 bases removed from V and 7 bases from J, the gap between germline ends came to 9 bases. This receptor was taken from a woman aged 40 to 55 in good health. Some clones in this sample may be carry-over from other donors' samples. The chain carries TRBV6-1 and TRBJ2-5; D not resolved. What was sequenced was PBMCs. In DNA form, the CDR3 reads TGTGCCAGCAGTGAAGCTGACGCAGGGACCCAGTACTTC. Encoded protein: CASSEADAGTQYF.